This T cell receptor beta chain came from a study of beta chain features in type 1 diabetes. Study information: Cell yields, gender and age were similar in healthy donors and patients. Sorted cells numbering around 100,000,000 were examined across all samples. Study results and limitations: An over-representation of cells with high TCR expression could result from cDNA sequencing. People with Type 1 diabetes carried modestly yet significantly shorter TCRB CDR3s in all four CD4+ subsets.

Of the isolated RNA, all was reverse transcribed, and so the sequenced material was expressed TCRB transcripts. Only in-frame clones appear in the TCRdb table, and some are missing; sequencing was by immunoSEQ multiplex PCR. This table holds more than 550,000 clones, around an eighth found once. The collection from each donor was one heparinised blood draw averaging roughly 0.12 L. Trimming removed 4 bases at V and 8 bases at J, with 17 bases between. This CDR3 contains 14 residues. Germline CDR1 and CDR2: SEHNR and FQNEAQ (reference sequence). A word on this clone: Its antigen is unknown.

The V call is TRBV7-9, the J call TRBJ1-2, with D perhaps matching TRBD1 (5 bases). The TCR comes from a man aged 18 to 29 with type 1 diabetes. The material sequenced was naive CD4+ T cells from blood. CDR3 nucleotides: TGTGCCAGCAGCTCGCCCGGGACCATAAAGGGCTACACCTTC. Translation: CASSSPGTIKGYTF.